This T cell receptor beta chain was retrieved from a study of technical replicates of blood from several donors (dated by TCRdb to the late 2010s). The library was built by means of the immunoSEQ multiplex PCR assay. TCRdb carries this immuneACCESS record with in-frame sequences only. Its versions omit some clonotypes, under half of them owing to an unresolved V gene in the studies checked, with the rest unexplained. The sample contains about 88,000 clones, approximately 94% of them found a single time. Together, the top ten hold over 0.2% of the sample. Per the germline V gene, ENHRY is the CDR1 and SYGVKD is the CDR2. Including cysteine and phenylalanine, the CDR3 has 14 amino acids. The CDR3 DNA has 42 bases and is translated from base 1. Trimming removed 4 bases from V and 6 bases from J; the gene matches leave 3 bases unexplained. On this clone: Its recognized antigen is unknown. Per-nucleotide qualities are absent, and no much larger clonotype sits a single base away.

This clonotype originated in a human donor in good health. Input material: T cells isolated from PBMCs. The rearranged segments are TRBV10-3 and TRBJ2-1, with TRBD2 identical over 10 junction bases. Read as DNA, the sequence is TGTGCCATCAGTGTTAGCGGGGGGTTCAATGAGCAGTTCTTC. It specifies CAISVSGGFNEQFF.